One sample yielded the 22 T cell receptor beta chains listed below, sequenced in a study of blood T cell repertoires in COVID-19. The assay was immunoSEQ multiplex PCR, and TCRdb's table has in-frame clones only and misses some. Among fewer than 250,000 clones listed, 83% were seen once. Sequencing was performed on peripheral blood. Receptors were obtained from a woman aged 40 to 55 with active or convalescent COVID-19.

The chain combines TRBV3-1 (or the pseudogene TRBV3-2) with TRBJ2-1, with 12 bases aligning to TRBD2. The CDR3 covers 14 residues. The germline CDR1 and CDR2 sequences are LGHDT and YNNKEL (reference sequence). V trimming: 4 bases; J trimming: 9 bases; junction bases outside the gene matches: 4. The CDR3 DNA reads as TGTGCCAGCAGCCGCAAACTAGCGGGGGGTGAGCAGTTCTTC. Amino acids: CASSRKLAGGEQFF.

The chain joins TRBV4-2 to TRBJ2-5; D not certain. Per the germline V gene, CDR1 is LGHNA and CDR2 is YNFKEQ. The V end was cut by 4 bases, the J end by 5 bases, with 8 bases between. The CDR3 spans 12 residues. CDR3 region: CASSLLPETQYF. As DNA, the CDR3 is TGTGCCAGCAGCCTCCTTCCCGAGACCCAGTACTTC.

The V gene is TRBV27, the J gene TRBJ2-7, with D possibly being TRBD2 (5 bases). Per germline, CDR1 MNHEY and CDR2 SMNVEV (reference sequence). The CDR3 loop spans 14 amino acids. Between the trimmed V and J ends, which lost 3 bases and 0 bases, there was a span of 9 bases. Here the CDR3 DNA reads TGTGCCAGCAGTTTTACCCGGGACTCCTACGAGCAGTACTTC. The encoded protein is CASSFTRDSYEQYF.

This chain's CDR3 is CASSQDKGQGTNTEAFF. The CDR3 region has the DNA TGTGCCAGCAGCCAAGATAAGGGACAGGGGACGAACACTGAAGCTTTCTTT. The V and J genes are TRBV3-1 (or the pseudogene TRBV3-2) and TRBJ1-1; the match to TRBD1 covers 10 bases. CDR1 is LGHDT, CDR2 YNNKEL, per germline (reference sequence). The CDR3 length is 17 residues. With V trimmed by 0 bases and J by 1 base, 5 bases remained unmatched.

The rearrangement uses TRBV9 and TRBJ2-5, with TRBD1 matching over 9 bases. V trimming: 3 bases; J trimming: 6 bases; junction bases outside the gene matches: 3. CDR3 length: 13 amino acids. Germline V CDR1 and CDR2: SGDLS, YYNGEE. The DNA for the CDR3 is TGTGCCAGCAGCGGACAGGGGGGGAAGACCCAGTACTTC. Encoded protein: CASSGQGGKTQYF. Supplemented by reference TRBV9 and TRBJ2-5, the full variable domain reads DSGVTQTPKHLITATGQRVTLRCSPRSGDLSVYWYQQSLDQGLQFLIQYYNGEERAKGNILERFSAQQFPDLHSELNLSSLELGDSALYFCASSGQGGKTQYFGPGTRLLVL.

The CDR3 is CASSIENLRSNQPQHF. The CDR3 DNA sequence: TGTGCCAGTAGTATAGAGAATTTGCGGAGCAATCAGCCCCAGCATTTT. The V and J genes are TRBV19 and TRBJ1-5; D is uncertain. V lost 0 bases, J lost 1 base, and 10 bases lay in between. Germline values: CDR1 LNHDA, CDR2 SQIVND (reference sequence). There are 16 residues in the CDR3.

The chain employs TRBV19 and TRBJ1-2, with a weak D call TRBD1 (6 bases). V was trimmed by 4 bases and J by 0 bases, leaving 12 bases between them. The CDR3 loop spans 15 amino acids. Germline lookup yields CDR1 LNHDA and CDR2 SQIVND (reference sequence). The CDR3 bases are TGTGCCAGTAGTACGAGGACAGCCGCTAACTATGGCTACACCTTC. It translates to CASSTRTAANYGYTF.

This sequence joins TRBV9 and TRBJ2-1, with 10 bases aligning to TRBD2. CDR3 length: 17 residues. Germline-derived CDR1 and CDR2 are SGDLS and YYNGEE. Trimming cost V 3 bases and J 6 bases; bases outside gene matches: 12. The CDR3 sequence: CASSASPGLAIGNEQFF. The CDR3 region has the DNA TGTGCCAGCAGCGCGTCCCCGGGACTAGCGATCGGCAATGAGCAGTTCTTC.

V and J are TRBV19 and TRBJ1-1; 7 positions agree with TRBD1. V lost 5 bases to trimming and J lost 1 base; unmatched junction nucleotides: 7. The CDR3 has 15 amino acids. The germline V gene encodes CDR1 LNHDA and CDR2 SQIVND (reference sequence). The chain's CDR3 is CASSPKGQPNTEAFF. The DNA for the CDR3 is TGTGCCAGTAGTCCGAAGGGACAGCCGAACACTGAAGCTTTCTTT.

The rearrangement links TRBV5-5 to TRBJ1-5; 9 bases fit TRBD1. Germline CDR1 reads SGHKS; CDR2 reads YYEKEE (reference sequence). Trimming cost V 3 bases and J 5 bases; bases outside gene matches: 12. This CDR3 has 17 amino acids. The CDR3 protein is CASSSQGALTTYQPQHF. The CDR3 DNA sequence: TGTGCCAGCAGCTCACAGGGGGCCCTCACCACATATCAGCCCCAGCATTTT.

V and J are TRBV29-1 and TRBJ1-5; TRBD1 aligns across 9 bases. Germline lookup yields CDR1 SQVTM and CDR2 ANQGSEA. This CDR3 spans 13 amino acids. Losses at the gene ends were 5 bases for V and 4 bases for J; bases not matched to a gene: 3. The CDR3 nucleotides are TGCAGCGTTACAGGGGGCAATAATCAGCCCCAGCATTTT. Its protein is CSVTGGNNQPQHF.

In DNA, the CDR3 is TGTGCTAGTGGTGCCCCCGGGACAGGGGCCGGAAACACCATATATTTT. Translation: CASGAPGTGAGNTIYF. The chain uses TRBV12-5 and TRBJ1-3; 10 bases are a match to TRBD1. The germline V gene encodes CDR1 LGHNT and CDR2 FRNRAP. CDR3 length: 16 residues. V shed 5 bases, J shed 4 bases, and the junction held 8 bases outside the gene matches.

V is TRBV10-3 and J is TRBJ1-5; 7 bases align to TRBD1. With V trimmed by 0 bases and J by 7 bases, 3 bases remained unmatched. There are 14 residues in the CDR3. Germline V gene lookup returns CDR1 ENHRY and CDR2 SYGVKD. Here the CDR3 DNA reads TGTGCCATCAGTGAGTCAGGGGGCGGCCAGCCCCAGCATTTT. Translating gives CAISESGGGQPQHF.

The chain combines TRBV11-3 with TRBJ1-6, with D possibly being TRBD1 (6 bases). CDR3 length: 15 amino acids. Between the trimmed V and J ends, which lost 0 bases and 10 bases, there was a span of 13 bases. The germline gives CDR1 SGHNT, CDR2 YENEEA. CDR3 amino acids: CASSLEVQGGSPLHF. As DNA, the CDR3 is TGTGCCAGCAGCTTAGAAGTACAGGGCGGCTCACCCCTCCACTTT.

This CDR3 reads CASSSTSGGADEQFF. The CDR3 DNA sequence: TGTGCCAGCAGCTCAACTAGCGGGGGGGCCGATGAGCAGTTCTTC. The chain employs TRBV7-3 and TRBJ2-1, with 13 positions matching TRBD2. The V gene end was trimmed by 4 bases and the J gene end by 8 bases; junction bases not matched to a gene: 5. CDR3 size: 15 residues. Germline V gene lookup returns CDR1 SGHTA and CDR2 FQGTGA.

This chain joins TRBV19 and TRBJ1-2; TRBD1 matches at 7 bases. The V gene end was trimmed by 9 bases and the J gene end by 3 bases; junction bases not matched to a gene: 13. Germline V gives CDR1 LNHDA, CDR2 SQIVND (reference sequence). This CDR3 region has 15 residues. In DNA form, the CDR3 reads TGTGCCAGCAGTTCCGGGACAGCCCCCGACTATGGCTACACCTTC. Its translation: CASSSGTAPDYGYTF.

V and J are TRBV7-8 and TRBJ1-2, with a weak D call TRBD1 (5 bases). The CDR3 totals 14 residues. Germline CDR1 SGHVS, CDR2 FQNEAQ. Deletions cut 5 bases from V and 7 bases from J, with 17 bases between. CDR3 amino acids: CASSPIGGVGGYTF. CDR3 bases: TGTGCCAGCAGCCCAATCGGGGGGGTGGGTGGCTACACCTTC. Full variable domain (rest looked up from reference TRBV7-8 and TRBJ1-2): GAGVSQSPRYKVAKRGQDVALRCDPISGHVSLFWYQQALGQGPEFLTYFQNEAQLDKSGLPSDRFFAERPEGSVSTLKIQRTQQEDSAVYLCASSPIGGVGGYTFGSGTRLTVV.

The V and J genes are TRBV9 and TRBJ1-2; 9 nucleotides match TRBD1. CDR3 length: 16 residues. Germline V CDR1 and CDR2: SGDLS, YYNGEE. V gave up 4 bases and J gave up 3 bases; unmatched junction bases: 10. The chain's CDR3 is CASSPNNRGQYYGYTF. As DNA, the CDR3 is TGTGCCAGCAGCCCAAATAACAGGGGGCAATACTATGGCTACACCTTC.

The chain recombines TRBV19 with TRBJ2-1; D is possibly TRBD2 (6 bases). The CDR3 consists of 15 residues. V was trimmed by 6 bases and J by 9 bases, leaving 21 bases between them. Germline V gene sequence: CDR1 LNHDA, CDR2 SQIVND (reference sequence). In DNA form, the CDR3 reads TGTGCCAGTAGGCCCGGCGGTGGGCGGGGTGGTGAGCAGTTCTTC. Translated: CASRPGGGRGGEQFF.

J is TRBJ1-2 and V is TRBV6-5; maybe TRBD1 (5 bases). This CDR3 is built from 14 residues. The ends were cut back, 6 bases at V and 5 bases at J, with 16 bases in the middle. Germline loops: CDR1 MNHEY, CDR2 SVGAGI. CDR3 sequence: CASSGGASRYGYTF. The CDR3 DNA follows: TGTGCCAGCAGCGGAGGGGCGTCCCGGTATGGCTACACCTTC.

The chain is built from TRBV20-1 and TRBJ2-7; 8 nucleotides agree with TRBD2. Germline CDR1 is DFQATT and CDR2 is SNEGSKA (reference sequence). The CDR3 is 15 amino acids. V dropped 3 bases and J dropped 0; count of bases not matched to a gene: 7. CDR3: CSASGLAGPSYEQYF. The CDR3 DNA follows: TGCAGTGCTAGTGGCCTAGCGGGCCCCTCCTACGAGCAGTACTTC.

The chain uses TRBV2 and TRBJ1-3; possible D gene TRBD1, 6 bases. Per the germline V gene, CDR1 is SNHLY and CDR2 is FYNNEI. The CDR3 runs to 15 residues. Trimming pared 0 bases from V and 2 bases from J, leaving 8 bases between. The CDR3 DNA follows: TGTGCCAGCAGTGAAGCACAGGGAGCTGGAAACACCATATATTTT. Its protein product is CASSEAQGAGNTIYF.